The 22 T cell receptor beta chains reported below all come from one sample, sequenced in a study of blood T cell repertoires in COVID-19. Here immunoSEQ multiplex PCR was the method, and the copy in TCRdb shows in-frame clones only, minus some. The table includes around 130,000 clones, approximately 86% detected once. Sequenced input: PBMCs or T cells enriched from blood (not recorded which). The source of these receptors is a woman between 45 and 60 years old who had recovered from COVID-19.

Here the CDR3 DNA reads TGTGCCAGCAGCCAAGGGACAGCAAACAATGAGCAGTTCTTC. This sequence encodes CASSQGTANNEQFF. V is TRBV5-8 and J is TRBJ2-1; 7 bases fit TRBD1. Germline CDR1 and CDR2: SGHTS and YDEGEE. The CDR3 sequence is 14 residues long. J was trimmed by 5 bases and V by 4 bases; bases with no gene match: 6.

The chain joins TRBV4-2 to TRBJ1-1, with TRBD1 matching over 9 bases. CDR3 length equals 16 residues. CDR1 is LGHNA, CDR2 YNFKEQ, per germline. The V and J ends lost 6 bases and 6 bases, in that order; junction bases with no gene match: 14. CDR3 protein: CASSTNRDRVTPEAFF. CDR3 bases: TGTGCCAGCAGTACAAACCGGGACAGGGTGACCCCTGAAGCTTTCTTT.

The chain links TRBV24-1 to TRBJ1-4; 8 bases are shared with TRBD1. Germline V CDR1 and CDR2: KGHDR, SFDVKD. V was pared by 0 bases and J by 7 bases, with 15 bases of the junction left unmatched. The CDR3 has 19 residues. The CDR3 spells CATSDLNRQGFGDGEKLFF. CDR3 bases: TGTGCCACCAGTGATTTGAATCGACAGGGGTTCGGGGATGGTGAAAAACTGTTTTTT.

The chain's CDR3 is CASSVASGQGEGTNEKLFF. Written as DNA, the CDR3 is TGTGCCAGCAGCGTCGCTTCGGGACAGGGGGAGGGAACTAATGAAAAACTGTTTTTT. The chain carries TRBV9 and TRBJ1-4; 11 nucleotides align to TRBD1. The CDR3 has 19 amino acids. CDR1 and CDR2 from the germline V gene are SGDLS and YYNGEE. J was trimmed by 1 base and V by 2 bases; bases with no gene match: 10.

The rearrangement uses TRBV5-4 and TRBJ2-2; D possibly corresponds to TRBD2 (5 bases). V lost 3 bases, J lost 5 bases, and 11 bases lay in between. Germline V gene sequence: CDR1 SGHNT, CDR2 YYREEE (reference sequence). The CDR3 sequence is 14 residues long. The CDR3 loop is CASSSWEPTGELFF. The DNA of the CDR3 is TGTGCCAGCAGCTCCTGGGAGCCAACCGGGGAGCTGTTTTTT.

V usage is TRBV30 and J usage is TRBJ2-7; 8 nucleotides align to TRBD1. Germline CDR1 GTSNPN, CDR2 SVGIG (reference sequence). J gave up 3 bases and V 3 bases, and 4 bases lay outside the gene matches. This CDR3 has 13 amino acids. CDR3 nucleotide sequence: TGTGCCTGGAGCGCAGGGGGCGGCTACGAGCAGTACTTC. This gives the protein CAWSAGGGYEQYF.

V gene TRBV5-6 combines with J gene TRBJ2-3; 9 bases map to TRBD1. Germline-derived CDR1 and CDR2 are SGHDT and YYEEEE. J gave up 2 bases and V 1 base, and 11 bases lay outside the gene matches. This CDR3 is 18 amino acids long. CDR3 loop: CASSLSTGTGTATDTQYF. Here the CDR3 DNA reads TGTGCCAGCAGCTTGTCAACCGGGACAGGGACCGCCACAGATACGCAGTATTTT.

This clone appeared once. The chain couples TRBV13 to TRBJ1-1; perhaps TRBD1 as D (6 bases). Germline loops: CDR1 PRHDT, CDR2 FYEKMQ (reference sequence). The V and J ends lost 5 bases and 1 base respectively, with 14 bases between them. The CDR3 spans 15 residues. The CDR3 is CASSPRTAANTEAFF. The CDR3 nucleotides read TGTGCCAGCAGCCCCCGGACAGCCGCGAACACTGAAGCTTTCTTT.

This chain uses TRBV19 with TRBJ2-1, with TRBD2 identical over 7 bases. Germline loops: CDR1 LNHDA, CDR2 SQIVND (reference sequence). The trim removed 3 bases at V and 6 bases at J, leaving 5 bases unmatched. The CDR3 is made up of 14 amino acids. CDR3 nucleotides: TGTGCCAGTAGTATCCAGCGGGGCCTCAATGAGCAGTTCTTC. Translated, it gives CASSIQRGLNEQFF.

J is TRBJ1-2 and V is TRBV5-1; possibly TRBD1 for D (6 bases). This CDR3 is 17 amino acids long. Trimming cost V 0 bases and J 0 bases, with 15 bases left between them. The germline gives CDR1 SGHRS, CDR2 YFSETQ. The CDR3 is CASSLAPGQIPNYGYTF. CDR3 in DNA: TGCGCCAGCAGCTTGGCCCCTGGACAGATCCCTAACTATGGCTACACCTTC.

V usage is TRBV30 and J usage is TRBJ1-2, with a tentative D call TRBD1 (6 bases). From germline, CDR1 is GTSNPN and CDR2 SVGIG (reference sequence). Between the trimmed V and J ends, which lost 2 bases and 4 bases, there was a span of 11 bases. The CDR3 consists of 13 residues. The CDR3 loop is CAWSTGLGYGYTF. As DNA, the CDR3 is TGTGCCTGGAGTACAGGGTTGGGCTATGGCTACACCTTC.

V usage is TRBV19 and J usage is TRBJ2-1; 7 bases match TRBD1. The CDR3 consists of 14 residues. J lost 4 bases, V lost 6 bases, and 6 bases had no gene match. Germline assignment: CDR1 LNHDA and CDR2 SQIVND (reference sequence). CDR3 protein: CASSRQGIYNEQFF. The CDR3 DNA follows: TGTGCCAGTAGCAGACAGGGAATATACAATGAGCAGTTCTTC.

CDR3 region: CASSLGGNTGELFF. The CDR3 nucleotides read TGCGCCAGCAGCTTGGGAGGGAACACCGGGGAGCTGTTTTTT. This chain uses TRBV5-1 with TRBJ2-2; D is unclear. Germline V gene sequence: CDR1 SGHRS, CDR2 YFSETQ. The CDR3 is made up of 14 amino acids. V dropped 0 bases and J dropped 1 base, with 4 bases sitting between them.

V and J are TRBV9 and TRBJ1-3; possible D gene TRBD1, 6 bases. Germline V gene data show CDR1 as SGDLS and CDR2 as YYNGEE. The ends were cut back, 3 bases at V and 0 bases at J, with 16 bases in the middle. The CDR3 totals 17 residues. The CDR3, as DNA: TGTGCCAGCAGCGCCCCATTTGGACAGCTCTCTGGAAACACCATATATTTT. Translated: CASSAPFGQLSGNTIYF.

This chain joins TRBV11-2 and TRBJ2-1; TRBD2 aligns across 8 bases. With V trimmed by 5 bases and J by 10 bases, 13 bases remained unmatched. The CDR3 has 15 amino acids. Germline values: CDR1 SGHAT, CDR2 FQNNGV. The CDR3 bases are TGTGCCAGCAGCCAAGATCCGGGACTAGTTTTCGAGCAGTTCTTC. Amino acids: CASSQDPGLVFEQFF.

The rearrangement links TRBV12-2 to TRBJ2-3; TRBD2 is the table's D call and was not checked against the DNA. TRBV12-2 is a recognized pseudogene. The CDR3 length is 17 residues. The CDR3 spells CASRLGSSGGITDTQYF. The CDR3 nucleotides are TGTGCAAGTCGCTTAGGGTCTAGCGGGGGGATCACAGATACGCAGTATTTT.

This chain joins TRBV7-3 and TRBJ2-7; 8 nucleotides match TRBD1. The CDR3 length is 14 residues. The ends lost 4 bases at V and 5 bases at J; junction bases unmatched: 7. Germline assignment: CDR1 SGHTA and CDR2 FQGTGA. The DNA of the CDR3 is TGTGCCAGCAGCTCCACAGGGGGTACCGACGAGCAGTACTTC. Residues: CASSSTGGTDEQYF.

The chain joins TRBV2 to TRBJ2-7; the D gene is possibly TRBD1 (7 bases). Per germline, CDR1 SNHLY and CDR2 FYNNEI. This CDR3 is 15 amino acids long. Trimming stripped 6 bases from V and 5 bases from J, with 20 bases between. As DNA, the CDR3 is TGTGCCAGCAGGGCGACGAGACAGGGACTCCACGAGCAGTACTTC. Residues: CASRATRQGLHEQYF. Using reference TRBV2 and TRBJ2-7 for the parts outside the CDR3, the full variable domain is EPEVTQTPSHQVTQMGQEVILRCVPISNHLYFYWYRQILGQKVEFLVSFYNNEISEKSEIFDDQFSVERPDGSNFTLKIRSTKLEDSAMYFCASRATRQGLHEQYFGPGTRLTVT.

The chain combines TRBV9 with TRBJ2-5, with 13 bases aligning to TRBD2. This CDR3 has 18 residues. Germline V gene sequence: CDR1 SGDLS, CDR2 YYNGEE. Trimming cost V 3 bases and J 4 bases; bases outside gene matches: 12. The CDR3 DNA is TGTGCCAGCAGCGCCGGGGAACTAGCGGGGGGGCCTAGAGAGACCCAGTACTTC. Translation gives CASSAGELAGGPRETQYF.

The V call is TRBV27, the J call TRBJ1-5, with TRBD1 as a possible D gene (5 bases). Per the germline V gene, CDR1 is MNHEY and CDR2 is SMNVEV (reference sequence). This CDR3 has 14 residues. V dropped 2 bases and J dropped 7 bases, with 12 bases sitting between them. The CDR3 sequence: CASSLLGDWQPQHF. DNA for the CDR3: TGTGCCAGCAGTTTACTGGGGGACTGGCAGCCCCAGCATTTT.

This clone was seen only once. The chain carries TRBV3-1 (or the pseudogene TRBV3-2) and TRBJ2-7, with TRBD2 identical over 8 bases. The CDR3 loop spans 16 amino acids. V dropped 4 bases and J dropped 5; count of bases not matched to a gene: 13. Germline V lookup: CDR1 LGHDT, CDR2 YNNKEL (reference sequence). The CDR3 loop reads CASSPGVTGGLDEQYF. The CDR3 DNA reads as TGTGCCAGCAGCCCTGGGGTCACGGGGGGGCTCGACGAGCAGTACTTC.

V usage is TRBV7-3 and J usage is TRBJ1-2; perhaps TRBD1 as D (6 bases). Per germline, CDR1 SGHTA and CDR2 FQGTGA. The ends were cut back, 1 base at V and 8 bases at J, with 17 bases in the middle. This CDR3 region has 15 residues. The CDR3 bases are TGTGCCAGCAGCTTAAAAGGTTGGTCAGGGGTGGGCTACACCTTC. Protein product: CASSLKGWSGVGYTF.